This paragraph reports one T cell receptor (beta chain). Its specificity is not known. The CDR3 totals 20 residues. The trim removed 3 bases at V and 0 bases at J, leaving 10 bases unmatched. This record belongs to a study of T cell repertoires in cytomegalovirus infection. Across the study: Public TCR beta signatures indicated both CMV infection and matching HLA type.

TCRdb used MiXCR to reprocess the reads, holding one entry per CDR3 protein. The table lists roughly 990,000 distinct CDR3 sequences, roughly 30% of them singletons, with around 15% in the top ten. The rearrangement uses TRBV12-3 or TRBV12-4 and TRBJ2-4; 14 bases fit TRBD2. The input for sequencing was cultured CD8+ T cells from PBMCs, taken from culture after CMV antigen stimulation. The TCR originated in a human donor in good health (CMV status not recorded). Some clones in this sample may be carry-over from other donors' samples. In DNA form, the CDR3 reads TGTGCCAGCAGTTTTTCGACTAGCGGGGGGGTATACCTAGCCAAAAACATTCAGTACTTC. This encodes CASSFSTSGGVYLAKNIQYF.